The clone carrying this T cell receptor (beta chain) has at least ten counts. Trimming shortened V by 2 bases and J by 5 bases, and 14 bases separated the two germline ends. The germline V gene has CDR1 SGHRS and CDR2 YFSETQ. This CDR3 spans 14 amino acids. The sample is drawn from a study of T-cell reconstitution after alpha-beta-depleted transplantation in children. Construction of the TCRbeta library involved unique molecular identifiers. MiXCR, applied by TCRdb to the PCR reads, yields one record per CDR3 protein. This sample has 170,000 or so distinct CDR3 sequences, with 6% to 7% found just once.

The source material was PBMCs from the stem cell graft donor, sampled from the stem cell graft. V usage is TRBV5-1 and J usage is TRBJ2-7; no firm D call. This sequence was found in a human donor who donated a stem cell graft to a child with Wiskott-Aldrich syndrome. The CDR3 is CASSLEGKIDEQYF. The CDR3 DNA is TGCGCCAGCAGCTTAGAAGGGAAGATCGACGAGCAGTACTTC.